This T cell receptor beta chain was identified during a study of T cells after posttransplantation cyclophosphamide. Broader study findings: Tissue-infiltrating T cells from skin or gut overlapped little with blood T cells. Recipient CMV seropositivity and CMV reactivation strongly tracked TRB clonality.

Using immunoSEQ multiplex PCR, the repertoire was profiled, and TCRdb retains in-frame clones only, with some absent. This table has roughly 4,600 clones, roughly 80% appearing once. Concerning this clone: What it binds is not known.

Sampled 1 year posttransplant, controls received myeloablative marrow transplants, methotrexate and a calcineurin inhibitor. This sample comprised PBMCs, obtained after an allogeneic stem cell transplant with a calcineurin inhibitor and methotrexate. This receptor was obtained from a male patient between 40 and 50 years old who received an allogeneic stem cell transplant from an unrelated donor, was CMV-positive, and had chronic GVHD only. The graft donor may account for some of the T cells.

The CDR3 nucleotides read TGTGCCATCACCAGACAGGAGACTAACTATGGCTACACCTTC. Residues: CAITRQETNYGYTF. The chain carries TRBV10-3 and TRBJ1-2; the D gene is possibly TRBD1 (6 bases). Per the germline V gene, CDR1 is ENHRY and CDR2 is SYGVKD. V lost 7 bases to trimming and J lost 0 bases, with 12 bases between them. This CDR3 is built from 14 residues.